These 16 T cell receptor beta chains were all obtained from the same sample, sequenced in a study of T cell responses to AZD1222 COVID-19 vaccine. Sequencing was performed with immunoSEQ multiplex PCR; in TCRdb, only in-frame clones are kept and a portion is missing. The sample consists of roughly 97,000 clones, 89% of them appearing once. Sequenced material: peripheral blood, taken on day 0 of AZD1222 vaccination. These receptors all stem from an adult in good health.

The chain couples TRBV15 to TRBJ1-4, with 8 nucleotides matching TRBD1. V lost 1 base and J lost 4; bases outside the gene matches: 5. CDR1 is LNHNV, CDR2 YYDKDF, per germline (reference sequence). The CDR3 totals 16 residues. The CDR3 nucleotides read TGTGCCACCAGCAGAGCCAGGGGGCAGGGTAATGAAAAACTGTTTTTT. Translation gives CATSRARGQGNEKLFF.

The chain recombines TRBV11-2 with TRBJ2-2; D may be TRBD1 or TRBD2 (6 bases each). Germline CDR1 and CDR2: SGHAT and FQNNGV. This CDR3 has 17 amino acids. CDR3 protein: CPTNHARGPANTGELFF. Here the CDR3 DNA reads TGTCCCACCAACCACGCCCGGGGGCCCGCGAACACCGGGGAGCTGTTTTTT.

V is TRBV18 and J is TRBJ1-1; D gene uncertain. Trimming pared 0 bases from V and 1 base from J, leaving 3 bases between. In germline, CDR1 is KGHSH, CDR2 LQKENI. The length of the CDR3 is 13 residues. The CDR3: CASSPPSNTEAFF. The CDR3 DNA sequence: TGTGCCAGCTCACCACCGTCGAACACTGAAGCTTTCTTT.

The chain recombines TRBV7-9 with TRBJ2-2; possibly TRBD1 for D (6 bases). V lost 0 bases and J lost 9, with 8 bases in between. The CDR3 is made up of 13 amino acids. Germline assignment: CDR1 SEHNR and CDR2 FQNEAQ (reference sequence). In DNA form, the CDR3 reads TGTGCCAGCAGCTTAGCCCGGGACAGGGAGCTGTTTTTT. Encoded protein: CASSLARDRELFF.

The chain employs TRBV19 and TRBJ1-4, with D possibly TRBD1 on 6 matching bases. Trimming removed 3 bases at V and 9 bases at J, with 14 bases between. This CDR3 is 14 amino acids long. Per germline, CDR1 LNHDA and CDR2 SQIVND (reference sequence). The CDR3 coding sequence is TGTGCCAGTAGTATTTCCTCCGGGACACAAAAACTGTTTTTT. Translation gives CASSISSGTQKLFF.

J is TRBJ1-5 and V is TRBV6-5; TRBD1 matches 9 bases. The CDR3 loop spans 15 amino acids. Germline CDR1 is MNHEY and CDR2 is SVGAGI. Unmatched junction bases numbered 4, after V lost 2 bases and J lost 5 bases. CDR3 region: CASSYRTGGDQPQHF. Here the CDR3 DNA reads TGTGCCAGCAGTTACCGCACAGGGGGCGATCAGCCCCAGCATTTT.

The chain couples TRBV7-8 to TRBJ2-3; weak D call: TRBD2 (7 bases). Trimming cost V 6 bases and J 0 bases, with 13 bases left between them. The CDR3 has 15 residues. CDR1 SGHVS and CDR2 FQNEAQ come from the germline V gene. DNA of the CDR3: TGTGCCAGCAGGAAGGGGGGGGCGAGCACAGATACGCAGTATTTT. Encoded protein: CASRKGGASTDTQYF.

The chain combines TRBV5-1 with TRBJ1-2; a possible D gene is TRBD1 (5 bases). Germline CDR1 SGHRS, CDR2 YFSETQ. This CDR3 contains 13 residues. Trimming pared 0 bases from V and 4 bases from J, leaving 7 bases between. CDR3 sequence (DNA): TGCGCCAGCAGCTTGGACGGGACCTATGGCTACACCTTC. It specifies CASSLDGTYGYTF.

With regard to this clone: Other DNA sequences in the same sample also yield this CDR3. The V gene is TRBV18, the J gene TRBJ2-5; unclear D gene. V lost 0 bases and J lost 2, with 4 bases in between. This CDR3 has 13 residues. Germline loops: CDR1 KGHSH, CDR2 LQKENI. DNA of the CDR3: TGTGCCAGCTCACCACCTTATCAAGAGACCCAGTACTTC. It yields the protein CASSPPYQETQYF.

The chain combines TRBV6-5 with TRBJ1-3; D is undetermined. V was pared by 7 bases and J by 0 bases, with 10 bases between. This CDR3 has 14 amino acids. From germline, CDR1 is MNHEY and CDR2 SVGAGI. In nucleotides, the CDR3 is TGTGCCAGCAAACGGTCCTACTCTGGAAACACCATATATTTT. Its protein is CASKRSYSGNTIYF.

Worth noting for this clone: Since no conserved phenylalanine or tryptophan closes the CDR3, a read error is the likely cause. The rearrangement joins TRBV2 to TRBJ1-6; D might be TRBD1 (5 bases). The CDR3 is 18 residues long. The germline V gene has CDR1 SNHLY and CDR2 FYNNEI. Trimming shortened V by 1 base and J by 6 bases, and 19 bases separated the two germline ends. The CDR3 DNA is TGTGCCAGCAGTGAAGGGGGACTAGGGCCAAACGTTAATTCACCCCTCCACCTT. This gives the protein CASSEGGLGPNVNSPLHL.

The rearrangement joins TRBV7-3 to TRBJ2-2; unclear D gene. From germline, CDR1 is SGHTA and CDR2 FQGTGA. V lost 2 bases and J 6 bases, leaving 7 bases between the germline ends. The CDR3 has 13 amino acids. The CDR3 DNA reads as TGTGCCAGCAGCTTAGCTCCTGCCGGGGAGCTGTTTTTT. Its translation: CASSLAPAGELFF.

The chain employs TRBV11-2 and TRBJ2-3; a possible D gene is TRBD2 (6 bases). The CDR3 consists of 13 residues. Germline lookup yields CDR1 SGHAT and CDR2 FQNNGV. Trimming took off 6 bases at V and 5 bases at J, with 12 bases between the two ends. The CDR3 is CASRTPGVDTQYF. The CDR3 region has the DNA TGTGCCAGCAGGACCCCGGGGGTAGATACGCAGTATTTT.

The V gene is TRBV30, the J gene TRBJ1-4, with D uncertain. Deletions cut 5 bases from V and 3 bases from J, with 13 bases between. Per germline, CDR1 GTSNPN and CDR2 SVGIG (reference sequence). The CDR3 runs 14 residues. CDR3 sequence: CAWWGGDSNEKLFF. The CDR3 region has the DNA TGTGCCTGGTGGGGAGGCGATTCTAATGAAAAACTGTTTTTT.

Points on this clone: The same CDR3 can be traced to other DNA sequences in this sample. The chain has TRBV20-1 and TRBJ1-2; no clear D. Trimming left V 5 bases short and J 8 bases short, with 3 bases between. The CDR3 totals 8 residues. In germline, CDR1 is DFQATT, CDR2 SNEGSKA (reference sequence). CDR3 coding DNA: TGCAGTGCTCCGGGCTACACCTTC. Translated, it gives CSAPGYTF.

CDR3 sequence reads: CAWGGLSKTQYF. The CDR3 bases are TGTGCCTGGGGCGGACTTAGTAAGACCCAGTACTTC. The genes are TRBV30 and TRBJ2-5, with D possibly matching TRBD2 (5 bases). The CDR3 contains 12 residues. V was shortened by 5 bases and J by 6 bases, with 13 bases between the two germline ends. The germline gives CDR1 GTSNPN, CDR2 SVGIG (reference sequence).